In its sample, the clone carrying this TCR beta chain was seen a few times. Next came a second PCR, run for about 6 to 12 cycles, which used a sample-barcoded 5' primer along with a J-beta primer mix. From the 5' RACE reads, TCRdb called clonotypes with MiXCR, one entry per CDR3 protein. The table includes about 780,000 distinct CDR3 sequences, 20% to 30% detected once. This entry is derived from a study of blood T cells in healthy people across ages. Study-wide context: Template switching captured about one barcoded beta molecule per two T cells.

The CDR3 extends over 19 amino acids. The germline V gene has CDR1 LNHNV and CDR2 YYDKDF (reference sequence). Germline trimming cut 5 bases from V and 0 bases from J; bases unmatched to any gene: 12. No fewer than 6.5 million PBMCs went into each sample. A further study also used this sample, focusing on T cells of mothers and their children. This second study says: It was related mother-child pairs that showed slightly higher overlap than unrelated pairs, without reaching significance.

The receptor was derived from a boy between 10 and 17 years old in good health. This chain joins TRBV15 and TRBJ2-6, with 8 bases that match TRBD1. The sample comprised blood. The CDR3 spells CATSLHYRDRYSGANVLTF. The CDR3 DNA sequence: TGTGCCACCAGCTTACACTACCGGGACAGGTACTCTGGGGCCAACGTCCTGACTTTC.